This passage covers 14 T cell receptor beta chains from one sample sequenced in a study of blood T cell repertoires in COVID-19. Produced via immunoSEQ multiplex PCR; TCRdb's table is partial and in-frame only. The profile covers 140,000 to 150,000 clones, with roughly 77% appearing a single time and around 4% taken by the ten largest. Sequencing was carried out using peripheral blood. These receptors came from a man aged 55 to 70 with acute or convalescent COVID-19.

The chain employs TRBV10-3 and TRBJ2-1; 12 bases agree with TRBD2. The CDR3 has 15 residues. V lost 6 bases, J lost 2 bases, and 2 bases stayed unmatched. In germline, CDR1 is ENHRY, CDR2 SYGVKD. The CDR3 DNA reads TGTGCCATCAGGACTAGCGGGAGTACCTACAATGAGCAGTTCTTC. Amino acid sequence: CAIRTSGSTYNEQFF.

The rearrangement uses TRBV11-1 and TRBJ2-5; D is possibly TRBD2 (6 bases). The germline V gene has CDR1 SGHAT and CDR2 FQDESV (reference sequence). CDR3 length: 16 amino acids. Deletions cut 2 bases from V and 1 base from J, with 14 bases between. The CDR3: CASSLPTGESQETQYF. In DNA form, the CDR3 reads TGTGCCAGCAGCTTACCGACGGGGGAATCCCAAGAGACCCAGTACTTC.

The chain employs TRBV14 and TRBJ2-4; a possible D gene is TRBD2 (6 bases). In germline, CDR1 is SGHDN, CDR2 FVKESK. V gave up 1 base and J gave up 6 bases, with 7 bases separating them. There are 13 residues in the CDR3. The CDR3 protein is CASSQAGLNIQYF. The CDR3 DNA is TGTGCCAGCAGCCAAGCGGGACTAAACATTCAGTACTTC.

The chain joins TRBV18 to TRBJ1-1; no reliable D call. Germline values: CDR1 KGHSH, CDR2 LQKENI. The V end was cut by 5 bases, the J end by 1 base, with 5 bases between. This CDR3 has 12 residues. This CDR3 is CASSKPNTEAFF. As DNA, the CDR3 is TGTGCCAGCTCAAAGCCGAACACTGAAGCTTTCTTT. Supplemented by reference TRBV18 and TRBJ1-1, the full variable domain reads NAGVMQNPRHLVRRRGQEARLRCSPMKGHSHVYWYRQLPEEGLKFMVYLQKENIIDESGMPKERFSAEFPKEGPSILRIQQVVRGDSAAYFCASSKPNTEAFFGQGTRLTVV.

This clone was detected many times. The V call is TRBV21-1, the J call TRBJ1-6; the table's D call, TRBD1, was not checked against the DNA. TRBV21-1 constitutes a pseudogene. This CDR3 region has 16 residues. The CDR3 region is CASSKRTGELGRPLHF. As DNA, the CDR3 is TGTGCCAGCAGCAAAAGGACAGGGGAGCTCGGAAGGCCCCTCCACTTT.

V usage is TRBV7-9 and J usage is TRBJ1-2; D is possibly TRBD1 (5 bases). The V end lost 8 bases, the J end lost 3 bases, and 7 bases lay between the germline ends. CDR1 and CDR2 from the germline V gene are SEHNR and FQNEAQ (reference sequence). The CDR3 length is 11 residues. CDR3 DNA sequence: TGTGCCAGCGGACAAGACTATGGCTACACCTTC. It is translated as CASGQDYGYTF.

The rearrangement links TRBV3-1 (or the pseudogene TRBV3-2) to TRBJ2-1; TRBD2 matches 11 bases. V dropped 4 bases and J dropped 6; count of bases not matched to a gene: 8. Germline values: CDR1 LGHDT, CDR2 YNNKEL (reference sequence). The CDR3 is 16 residues long. The CDR3, as DNA: TGTGCCAGCAGCCGAAAGATGGGACTAGCGGTCAATGAGCAGTTCTTC. It codes for CASSRKMGLAVNEQFF.

The chain combines TRBV7-9 with TRBJ2-7, with 7 positions matching TRBD2. V was clipped by 5 bases and J by 2 bases; unmatched bases: 3. The CDR3 extends over 13 amino acids. Germline CDR1 is SEHNR and CDR2 is FQNEAQ (reference sequence). The CDR3 spells CASSRDYTYEQYF. The CDR3 region has the DNA TGTGCCAGCAGCCGGGACTATACCTACGAGCAGTACTTC.

This clone showed up just a few times. The CDR3 nucleotides are TGTGCCAGCACCAAGGGAGGGGGACACACTGAAGCTTTCTTT. Amino acid sequence: CASTKGGGHTEAFF. The gene calls are TRBV6-5 and TRBJ1-1; a possible D gene is TRBD1 (6 bases). The V and J ends lost 7 bases and 3 bases respectively, with 15 bases between them. The CDR3 runs to 14 residues. In germline, CDR1 is MNHEY, CDR2 SVGAGI.

The chain is built from TRBV19 and TRBJ2-3, with 12 bases matching TRBD1. The CDR3 length is 15 residues. Losses at the gene ends were 5 bases for V and 5 bases for J; bases not matched to a gene: 5. Germline V gene data show CDR1 as LNHDA and CDR2 as SQIVND (reference sequence). This CDR3 reads CASSRGQGAIDTQYF. In DNA, the CDR3 is TGTGCCAGTAGTCGGGGACAGGGGGCTATAGATACGCAGTATTTT. Full variable domain (remainder filled in from reference TRBV19 and TRBJ2-3): DGGITQSPKYLFRKEGQNVTLSCEQNLNHDAMYWYRQDPGQGLRLIYYSQIVNDFQKGDIAEGYSVSREKKESFPLTVTSAQKNPTAFYLCASSRGQGAIDTQYFGPGTRLTVL.

V and J are TRBV28 and TRBJ2-1, with 9 bases matching TRBD1. CDR1 and CDR2 from the germline V gene are MDHEN and SYDVKM. The length of the CDR3 is 16 residues. V trimming: 6 bases; J trimming: 3 bases; junction bases outside the gene matches: 9. CDR3 nucleotide sequence: TGTGCCAGCAGCCAAGGGACAGGGCTTAACTACAATGAGCAGTTCTTC. Residues: CASSQGTGLNYNEQFF.

CDR3 protein: CASSFPSLASYGYTF. The CDR3 DNA reads as TGTGCCAGCAGCTTCCCATCTTTAGCGAGCTATGGCTACACCTTC. This chain connects TRBV5-6 to TRBJ1-2, with no clear D. Germline-derived CDR1 and CDR2 are SGHDT and YYEEEE. This CDR3 spans 15 amino acids. V lost 2 bases and J lost 4, with 15 bases in between.

V usage is TRBV11-3 and J usage is TRBJ2-1; 9 nucleotides match TRBD2. This CDR3 region has 15 residues. V trimming: 5 bases; J trimming: 3 bases; junction bases outside the gene matches: 5. CDR1 and CDR2 (germline): SGHNT, YENEEA. In nucleotides, the CDR3 is TGTGCCAGCAGCCTTAGCGGGAGTTTCTACAATGAGCAGTTCTTC. It yields the protein CASSLSGSFYNEQFF.

This clone appeared a few times. The genes are TRBV5-1 and TRBJ2-5, with D tentatively TRBD1 (5 bases). Germline assignment: CDR1 SGHRS and CDR2 YFSETQ. The V gene lost 0 bases and the J gene lost 1 base, with 7 bases spanning the gap. The CDR3 totals 14 residues. CDR3 bases: TGCGCCAGCAGCTTGGCGACAGCCCAAGAGACCCAGTACTTC. Protein: CASSLATAQETQYF.